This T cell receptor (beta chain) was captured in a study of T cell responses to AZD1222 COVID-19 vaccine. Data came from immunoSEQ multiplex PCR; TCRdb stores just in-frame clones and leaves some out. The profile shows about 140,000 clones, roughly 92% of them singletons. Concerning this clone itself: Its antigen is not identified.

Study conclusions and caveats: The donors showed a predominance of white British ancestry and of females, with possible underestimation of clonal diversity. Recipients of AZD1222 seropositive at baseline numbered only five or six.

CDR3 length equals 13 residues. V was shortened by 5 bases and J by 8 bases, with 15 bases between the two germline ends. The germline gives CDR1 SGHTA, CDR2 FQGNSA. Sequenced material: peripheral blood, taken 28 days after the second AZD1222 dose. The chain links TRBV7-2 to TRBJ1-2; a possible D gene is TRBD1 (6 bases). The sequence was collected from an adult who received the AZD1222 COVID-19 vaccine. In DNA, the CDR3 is TGTGCCAGCAGCAGGGGGTTTGGAGAGGGCTACACCTTC. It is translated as CASSRGFGEGYTF.